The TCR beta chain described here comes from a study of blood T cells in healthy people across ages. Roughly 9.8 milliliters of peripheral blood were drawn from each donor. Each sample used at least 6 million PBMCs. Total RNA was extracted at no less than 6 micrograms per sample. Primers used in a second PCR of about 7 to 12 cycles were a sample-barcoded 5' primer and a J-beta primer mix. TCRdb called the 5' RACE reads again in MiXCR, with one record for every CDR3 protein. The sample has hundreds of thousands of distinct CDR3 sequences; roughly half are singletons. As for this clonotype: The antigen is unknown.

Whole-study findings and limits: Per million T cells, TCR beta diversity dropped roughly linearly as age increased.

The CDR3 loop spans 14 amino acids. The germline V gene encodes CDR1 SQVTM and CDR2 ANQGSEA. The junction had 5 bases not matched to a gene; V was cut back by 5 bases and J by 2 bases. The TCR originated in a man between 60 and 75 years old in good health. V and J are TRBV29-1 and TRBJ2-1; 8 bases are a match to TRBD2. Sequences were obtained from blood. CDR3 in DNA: TGCAGCGTTCAGTCGGGAGGGGCCTACAATGAGCAGTTCTTC. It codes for CSVQSGGAYNEQFF.